This paragraph reports one TCR beta chain. It lacks a known antigen. There are no base qualities to consult, and no much larger clone falls within one base. The immunoSEQ Assay, a bias-controlled multiplex PCR, was used to amplify TCRbeta CDR3 regions from genomic DNA. As for the original processing: The number of nucleated cells in each sample was estimated by amplification of reference gene primers within the assay. To quantify the absolute abundance of each unique TCRbeta CDR3 rearrangement, sequence reads were collapsed and filtered. For each sample, productive Simpson clonality was calculated by taking the square root of Simpson's diversity index across productive rearrangements. In its TCRdb copy, this immuneACCESS table keeps in-frame sequences only and misses some clones. Where compared with another copy, unresolved V genes explain less than half of these, and the others have no known cause. V and J calls and clone size are given by that table; D and trimming were obtained from the DNA. For this sample there are about 160,000 clones; around four fifths appear just once. Clones ranked in the top ten supply over 20% of the sample.

The data derive from a study of blood T cell repertoires in COVID-19 (dated by TCRdb to the early 2020s). Regarding the study in general: The collaborator samples originated in the United States, Italy and Spain and spanned the acute and convalescent phases of COVID-19. The prospective study material was composed of cDNA or gDNA derived from T cells, B-cell-depleted T cells, or PBMCs. Where available, HLA class I and class II types were obtained from metadata supplied by the sample provider rather than from assay-based typing. The dataset comprised deeply sampled blood TCRbeta repertoires from subjects exposed to, actively infected with, or recovered from COVID-19. Nearly every sample came with metadata listing a de-identified subject ID, COVID-19 status, age in years and sex. The repertoires were released in a freely available public database meant as a resource for research on the immune response to SARS-CoV-2. The samples were drawn from two sources: the first 160 participants of the ongoing ImmuneRACE study, and 1,000 to 1,500 subjects contributed by 6 global collaborators. The investigation overall reported the following: Clinical and demographic metadata were provided uncurated, with the amount varying by source and participant.

Each collaborating institution followed its own protocols to collect whole blood in K2EDTA tubes. For TCRbeta analysis, collaborator samples were shipped as frozen whole blood, as isolated PBMCs, or as DNA extracted from either sample type. The CDR3 sequence holds 15 residues, the cysteine and phenylalanine included. Solely the CDR3 DNA is kept, with 45 bases framed from the first base. V is clipped by 7 bases and J by 1 base, and the sequence between their germline boundaries is 16 bases long. Per the germline V gene, MNHEY is the CDR1 and SVGAGI is the CDR2. The sequence derives from a woman aged 80 or older with acute or convalescent COVID-19. The sample was peripheral blood. The V gene is TRBV6-5 and the J gene is TRBJ1-1, with the identity of the D gene unclear. The CDR3 loop reads CASNQGSAGNTEAFF. The DNA reads TGTGCCAGCAATCAAGGGAGCGCGGGGAACACTGAAGCTTTCTTT.